This T cell receptor (beta chain) was sequenced during a study of cytomegalovirus exposure and HLA in healthy donors. PCR employed 60 Vbeta and 13 Jbeta primers. Using immunoSEQ multiplex PCR, the repertoire was profiled, and TCRdb retains in-frame clones only, with some absent. The sample yields about 100,000 clones, about 74% seen once. The CDR3 sequence is 15 residues long. Germline lookup yields CDR1 SGHRS and CDR2 YFSETQ. V was cut by 0 bases and J by 9 bases, with 16 bases left in between. Donors consisted of healthy bone marrow donors. Unrecorded immune exposures were likely, despite nominal health at sampling.

The chain is built from TRBV5-1 and TRBJ1-5; D unclear. The sequence came from a male donor in good health and CMV-seropositive. The material sequenced was PBMCs. The chain's CDR3 is CASSLELGFRGPQHF. CDR3 bases: TGCGCCAGCAGCTTGGAACTCGGTTTTAGAGGGCCCCAGCATTTT.